This record concerns one T cell receptor (beta chain) sequence. The repertoire was sequenced with immunoSEQ multiplex PCR; TCRdb's copy has only in-frame clones and lacks some. The sample lists some 20,000 clones, about 87% seen once, with roughly 6.4% in the top ten. This entry belongs to a study of T cell changes during pregnancy in multiple sclerosis. The CDR3 has 15 amino acids. Germline V lookup: CDR1 LNHDA, CDR2 SQIVND (reference sequence). V dropped 3 bases and J dropped 3 bases, with 11 bases sitting between them. The source of this sequence is a female donor in good health, enrolled as a control in a pregnancy study. The input for sequencing was CD8+ T cells from peripheral blood mononuclear cells, taken in the third trimester of pregnancy. This chain connects TRBV19 to TRBJ2-2, with D perhaps matching TRBD1 (7 bases). The CDR3 DNA is TGTGCCAGTAGTATTCAGGGGGGCGACACCGGGGAGCTGTTTTTT. This codes for CASSIQGGDTGELFF.